These 10 T cell receptor beta chains were sequenced from one sample in a study of regulatory T cells. Primers: 52 TRBV forward and 13 TRBJ reverse. The table came from immunoSEQ multiplex PCR; TCRdb's copy has only in-frame clones and leaves some out. The table records about 18,000 clones, about 92% of them present only once. The source material was CD8+ T cells sorted from blood. These receptors all stem from a person in their late teens or twenties with CD3G deficiency.

This clone was seen just once. J is TRBJ1-6 and V is TRBV27, with D uncertain. Germline V CDR1 and CDR2: MNHEY, SMNVEV (reference sequence). This CDR3 contains 15 residues. With 5 bases removed from V and 4 bases from J, the gap between germline ends came to 12 bases. In DNA form, the CDR3 reads TGTGCCAGCAGTAAGGGAGGGCCGTATAATTCACCCCTCCACTTT. This sequence encodes CASSKGGPYNSPLHF.

The chain uses TRBV13 and TRBJ2-3; 7 positions agree with TRBD2. The CDR3 has 14 residues. In germline, CDR1 is PRHDT, CDR2 FYEKMQ (reference sequence). Unmatched junction bases numbered 4, after V lost 3 bases and J lost 4 bases. CDR3 in amino acids: CASSFAGEADTQYF. As DNA, the CDR3 is TGTGCCAGCAGCTTCGCGGGAGAAGCAGATACGCAGTATTTT. The full variable domain, its missing parts supplied by reference TRBV13 and TRBJ2-3, is AAGVIQSPRHLIKEKRETATLKCYPIPRHDTVYWYQQGPGQDPQFLISFYEKMQSDKGSIPDRFSAQQFSDYHSELNMSSLELGDSALYFCASSFAGEADTQYFGPGTRLTVL.

This chain uses TRBV28 with TRBJ2-7; tentative D call: TRBD2 (6 bases). Trimming left V 5 bases short and J 2 bases short, with 16 bases between. CDR3 length: 15 amino acids. Looked up from germline, CDR1 is MDHEN and CDR2 is SYDVKM. CDR3 protein: CASSAGSFQTYEQYF. CDR3 DNA sequence: TGTGCCAGCAGTGCGGGGAGCTTTCAAACCTACGAGCAGTACTTC.

The CDR3 here is CASSQTGGRETQYF. In DNA, the CDR3 is TGTGCCAGCAGCCAGACAGGGGGCAGAGAGACCCAGTACTTC. The chain couples TRBV11-2 to TRBJ2-5, with TRBD1 matching over 10 bases. The CDR3 is 14 amino acids. V was pared by 5 bases and J by 4 bases, with 4 bases of the junction left unmatched. Per the germline V gene, CDR1 is SGHAT and CDR2 is FQNNGV.

The chain uses TRBV7-9 and TRBJ2-1, with 7 bases matching TRBD2. V lost 1 base, J lost 8 bases, and 11 bases stayed unmatched. CDR1 is SEHNR and CDR2 is FQNEAQ in the germline V gene (reference sequence). The CDR3 loop spans 16 amino acids. The CDR3 region has the DNA TGTGCCAGCAGCTTAGAGGTGGGAGGGCCTCAAGATGAGCAGTTCTTC. It yields the protein CASSLEVGGPQDEQFF.

J is TRBJ2-6 and V is TRBV29-1, with a weak D call TRBD2 (6 bases). Trimming shortened V by 6 bases and J by 0 bases, and 15 bases separated the two germline ends. Germline-derived CDR1 and CDR2 are SQVTM and ANQGSEA. The CDR3 totals 16 residues. The CDR3 DNA sequence: TGCAGCGTGTGGTCGGGGGATAACTCTGGGGCCAACGTCCTGACTTTC. As protein: CSVWSGDNSGANVLTF. The whole variable domain, remainder taken from reference TRBV29-1 and TRBJ2-6, is SAVISQKPSRDICQRGTSLTIQCQVDSQVTMMFWYRQQPGQSLTLIATANQGSEATYESGFVIDKFPISRPNLTFSTLTVSNMSPEDSSIYLCSVWSGDNSGANVLTFGAGSRLTVL.

For the CDR3, the DNA is TGTGCCAGCAGCGCCTACGGGGCGGATACGCAGTATTTT. Residues: CASSAYGADTQYF. The chain is built from TRBV9 and TRBJ2-3; D tentatively reads TRBD1 or TRBD2 (5 bases each). The CDR3 contains 13 residues. Deletions cut 3 bases from V and 6 bases from J, with 11 bases between. Germline V CDR1 and CDR2: SGDLS, YYNGEE.

The chain employs TRBV7-9 and TRBJ2-1; the match to TRBD2 covers 12 bases. CDR1 and CDR2 (germline): SEHNR, FQNEAQ (reference sequence). Trimming took 4 bases from V and 5 from J; bases not matched to a gene: 15. CDR3 length equals 19 residues. CDR3 sequence reads: CASSSDSLFGLAGNNEQFF. CDR3 DNA sequence: TGTGCCAGCAGCTCAGACAGCCTGTTTGGACTAGCGGGAAACAATGAGCAGTTCTTC.

J is TRBJ2-5 and V is TRBV6-6; tentative D call: TRBD2 (5 bases). The ends were cut back, 1 base at V and 3 bases at J, with 15 bases in the middle. The length of the CDR3 is 16 residues. Per the germline V gene, CDR1 is MNHNY and CDR2 is SVGAGI (reference sequence). The DNA for the CDR3 is TGTGCCAGCAGTTACTTGTCCGCCCCGGAGGAAGAGACCCAGTACTTC. Residues: CASSYLSAPEEETQYF.

The gene calls are TRBV7-9 and TRBJ2-1; D is possibly TRBD1 (6 bases). The CDR3 runs to 12 residues. V gave up 8 bases and J gave up 6 bases, with 11 bases separating them. Looked up from germline, CDR1 is SEHNR and CDR2 is FQNEAQ (reference sequence). The CDR3, as DNA: TGTGCCAGCGCGGACAGCACCAATGAGCAGTTCTTC. Residues: CASADSTNEQFF.